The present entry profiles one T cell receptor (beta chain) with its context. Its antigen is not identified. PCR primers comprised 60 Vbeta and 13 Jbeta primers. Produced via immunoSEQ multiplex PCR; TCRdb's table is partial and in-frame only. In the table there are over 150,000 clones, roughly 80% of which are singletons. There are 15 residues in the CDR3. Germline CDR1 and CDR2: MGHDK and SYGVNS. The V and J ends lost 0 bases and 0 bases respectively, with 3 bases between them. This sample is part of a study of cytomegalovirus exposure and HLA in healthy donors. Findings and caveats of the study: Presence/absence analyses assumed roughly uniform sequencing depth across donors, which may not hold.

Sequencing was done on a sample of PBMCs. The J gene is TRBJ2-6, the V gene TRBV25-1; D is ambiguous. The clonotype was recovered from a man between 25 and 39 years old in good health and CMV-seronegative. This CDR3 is CASSEYSSGANVLTF. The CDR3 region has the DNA TGTGCCAGCAGTGAATATAGCTCTGGGGCCAACGTCCTGACTTTC.